These 4 T cell receptor beta chains came from one sample sequenced in a study of long-term antiretroviral therapy in people with HIV. Survey level was the resolution at which the v3.0 immunoSEQ assay ran. The assay was immunoSEQ multiplex PCR, and TCRdb's table has in-frame clones only and misses some. Of some 19,000 clones in the sample, around nine tenths were seen once. Source: unsorted PBMCs, taken 0.5 years after starting antiretroviral therapy. These receptor sequences come from a middle-aged man with HIV.

The table lists this clone with a few counts. This rearrangement joins TRBV9 to TRBJ2-5, with a weak D call TRBD1 (6 bases). The CDR3 runs to 13 residues. Trimming stripped 10 bases from V and 3 bases from J, with 16 bases between. CDR1 SGDLS and CDR2 YYNGEE come from the germline V gene. CDR3 nucleotides: TGTGCCGTGGGACACAGGGCCGAAGAGACCCAGTACTTC. Its protein product is CAVGHRAEETQYF.

The chain is built from TRBV6-1 and TRBJ2-7, with D unclear. This CDR3 comprises 13 residues. Germline V gene data show CDR1 as MNHNS and CDR2 as SASEGT. V lost 4 bases and J lost 4, with 11 bases in between. The CDR3 sequence: CASSGPLWYEQYF. The CDR3 coding sequence is TGTGCCAGCAGTGGGCCCCTTTGGTACGAGCAGTACTTC.

This chain joins TRBV6-1 and TRBJ2-7, with unresolved D. The CDR3 totals 14 residues. Germline CDR1 MNHNS, CDR2 SASEGT. Trimming removed 10 bases at V and 4 bases at J, with 20 bases between. This CDR3 is CATKDGPAPYEQYF. CDR3 DNA sequence: TGTGCCACCAAGGACGGACCGGCCCCGTACGAGCAGTACTTC.

The rearrangement uses TRBV7-8 and TRBJ1-4, with a weak D call TRBD1 (5 bases). The CDR3 is made up of 18 amino acids. Germline V gene data show CDR1 as SGHVS and CDR2 as FQNEAQ. Trimming took off 5 bases at V and 0 bases at J, with 19 bases between the two ends. The DNA of the CDR3 is TGTGCCAGCAGCCGTAGGGCCCCCGGGGGAGCAACTAATGAAAAACTGTTTTTT. Protein product: CASSRRAPGGATNEKLFF.